This entry lists 5 T cell receptor beta chains sequenced from one sample in a study of vaccination and CD4 T cells after COVID-19. The Oncomine TCR Beta short-read assay was applied to DNA of cultured CD4+ T cells. Each CDR3 protein gets one entry after TCRdb re-called the PCR reads with MiXCR. The sample records about 15,000 distinct CDR3 sequences, roughly 62% being singletons. No antigen has been assigned to these receptors. Treatment noted: approximately 11-day PBMC culture with coronavirus spike peptide pools or control peptides (ViraFEST assay). Specimen: CD4+ T cells from blood, cultured in vitro, collected after SARS-CoV-2 vaccination. These receptors were obtained from a human donor who had recovered from COVID-19.

V is TRBV5-1 and J is TRBJ2-7; 14 positions agree with TRBD2. The CDR3 totals 16 residues. Germline CDR1 reads SGHRS; CDR2 reads YFSETQ. With V trimmed by 0 bases and J by 6 bases, 5 bases remained unmatched. Here the CDR3 DNA reads TGCGCCAGCAGCTTGGGCGGACTAGCGGGAGGATCCGAGCAGTACTTC. This translates into CASSLGGLAGGSEQYF.

This clonotype came up a few times. The chain couples TRBV5-1 to TRBJ1-5; TRBD1 might be the D (5 bases). Germline lookup yields CDR1 SGHRS and CDR2 YFSETQ. With 1 base removed from V and 5 bases from J, the gap between germline ends came to 13 bases. There are 15 residues in the CDR3. In nucleotides, the CDR3 is TGCGCCAGCAGCTTGCAGGGAGCCTCCGATCAGCCCCAGCATTTT. The encoded protein is CASSLQGASDQPQHF.

The rearrangement links TRBV5-1 to TRBJ1-3; possibly TRBD1 for D (5 bases). V was clipped by 4 bases and J by 4 bases, with 18 bases between them. From germline, CDR1 is SGHRS and CDR2 YFSETQ. The CDR3 is made up of 16 amino acids. CDR3 DNA sequence: TGCGCCAGCAGCCAGAAAGAGACCCGGACAGGAAACACCATATATTTT. Protein sequence: CASSQKETRTGNTIYF. Filled out from reference TRBV5-1 and TRBJ1-3, the complete variable domain reads KAGVTQTPRYLIKTRGQQVTLSCSPISGHRSVSWYQQTPGQGLQFLFEYFSETQRNKGNFPGRFSGRQFSNSRSEMNVSTLELGDSALYLCASSQKETRTGNTIYFGEGSWLTVV.

This clonotype was counted between two and nine times. V and J are TRBV4-1 and TRBJ1-5; D is possibly TRBD1 (5 bases). The V gene lost 1 base and the J gene lost 3 bases, with 10 bases spanning the gap. Germline V gene sequence: CDR1 MGHRA, CDR2 YSYEKL. This CDR3 spans 15 amino acids. As DNA, the CDR3 is TGCGCCAGCAGCCAAGTTGACAGAATCAATCAGCCCCAGCATTTT. Protein: CASSQVDRINQPQHF.

This clonotype was counted a few times. The chain uses TRBV6-4 and TRBJ2-2; 9 nucleotides line up with TRBD1. Germline assignment: CDR1 MRHNA and CDR2 SNTAGT. Germline trimming cut 4 bases from V and 3 bases from J; bases unmatched to any gene: 6. The CDR3 covers 16 residues. The CDR3 loop is CASSAGTGRDTGELFF. Here the CDR3 DNA reads TGTGCCAGCAGTGCGGGGACAGGGCGGGACACCGGGGAGCTGTTTTTT.